A selection of T cell receptor beta chains follows, all from one sample in a study of blood T cell repertoires in COVID-19. Profiling relied on immunoSEQ multiplex PCR, and the TCRdb table lists in-frame clones only, not all of them. In the table there are around 260,000 clones, approximately 93% of which are singletons. The sample consisted of peripheral blood. Receptors were obtained from a woman in her twenties or thirties with COVID-19, enrolled during active disease. Each CDR3 is given with its conserved first and last residue. D genes are given only for firm matches. The size entry is marked missing in some rows and otherwise reads once, few, many or a size class.

d_call	v_call	j_call	clone_size	cdr3_nt	cdr3_aa
TRBD2	TRBV27	TRBJ2-7	NA	TGTGCCAGCAGTCCCCGGACTAGCGGAAACGAGCAGTACTTC	CASSPRTSGNEQYF
NA	TRBV9	TRBJ1-2	NA	TGTGCCAGCAGCGAAGGGGAAAACTATGGCTACACCTTC	CASSEGENYGYTF
NA	TRBV3-1/TRBV3-2	TRBJ2-7	NA	TGTGCCAGCAGCCAAGCGACTCCTCCCCTCTACGAGCAGTACTTC	CASSQATPPLYEQYF
NA	TRBV7-7	TRBJ2-1	NA	TGTGCCAGCAGCTTACAGGGCGGTACTGGTGAGCAGTTCTTC	CASSLQGGTGEQFF
NA	TRBV11-2	TRBJ2-7	NA	TGTGCCAGCAGCTTAGATCCCCGACAGGTCGCGAGAGGCTTC	CASSLDPRQVARGF
TRBD1	TRBV18	TRBJ2-7	NA	TGTGCCAGCTCACCAAAGGGACAGGGGCCCACCTACGAGCAGTACTTC	CASSPKGQGPTYEQYF
NA	TRBV7-2	TRBJ1-1	NA	TGTGCCAGCAGCTTAGGCGGCAGCTCGAACACTGAAGCTTTCTTT	CASSLGGSSNTEAFF
TRBD1	TRBV7-3	TRBJ1-1	NA	TGTGCCAGCAGCCTAATCCAGGGGGCTGAAGCTTTCTTT	CASSLIQGAEAFF
NA	TRBV15	TRBJ1-2	NA	TGTGCCACCAGCAGGGCCGGGACATCTGGCTACACCTTC	CATSRAGTSGYTF
TRBD1	TRBV29-1	TRBJ2-4	NA	TGCAGCGTCGTTGGGACGACAGGGCTTGACATTCAGTACTTC	CSVVGTTGLDIQYF
TRBD2	TRBV5-4	TRBJ2-3	NA	TGTGCCAGCAGCGGGACTAGATCGGATACGCAGTATTTT	CASSGTRSDTQYF
TRBD1	TRBV6-1	TRBJ1-2	NA	TGTGCCAGCAGTGATAGACAGGGTCGCGGCTACACCTTC	CASSDRQGRGYTF
TRBD1	TRBV29-1	TRBJ1-2	NA	TGCAGCGTGACCGGGACAGGTGGCTATGGCTACACCTTC	CSVTGTGGYGYTF
TRBD2	TRBV19	TRBJ2-1	NA	TGTGCCAGTAGTGCTACCCCGGGACTAGCGAACAATGAGCAGTTCTTC	CASSATPGLANNEQFF
NA	TRBV10-2	TRBJ1-4	NA	TGCGCCAGCATGAAAGCGGGGGTGGGAGAAAAACTGTTTTTT	CASMKAGVGEKLFF
TRBD1	TRBV27	TRBJ1-4	NA	TGTGCCAGCAGTCCCTACAGGGGGTCTAATGAAAAACTGTTTTTT	CASSPYRGSNEKLFF
NA	TRBV6-7	TRBJ2-6	NA	TGTGCCAGCATTCTCCCCCAACGTGGAGGACCCCTTCTCTGGGCCAACGTCCTGACTTTC	CASILPQRGGPLLWANVLTF
TRBD1	TRBV5-1	TRBJ2-5	NA	TGCGCCAGCAGCTTGGGCCAGGGGGTAGGAGAGACCCAGTACTTC	CASSLGQGVGETQYF
TRBD2	TRBV5-1	TRBJ2-7	few	TGCGCCAGCAGCAAGACTAGCGGGAGGACCTACGAGCAGTACTTC	CASSKTSGRTYEQYF
NA	TRBV29-1	TRBJ2-5	NA	TGCAGCGTTGATCTCCGGCAGGGGGAGACCCAGTACTTC	CSVDLRQGETQYF
TRBD1	TRBV28	TRBJ1-1	NA	TGTGCCAGCAGTCAACTGGACAGGGTGAACACTGAAGCTTTCTTT	CASSQLDRVNTEAFF
NA	TRBV5-6	TRBJ2-2	NA	TGTGCCAGCAGCTTGGTCGATGGCCGGAACACCGGGGAGCTGTTTTTT	CASSLVDGRNTGELFF
NA	TRBV7-2	TRBJ2-7	NA	TGTGCCAGCGCTGGGGGCCTTGGCTCCTACGAGCAGTACTTC	CASAGGLGSYEQYF
NA	TRBV9	TRBJ1-1	NA	TGTGCCAGCAGCGTAGAACAGGGCGGATTCACTGAAGCTTTCTTT	CASSVEQGGFTEAFF
TRBD2	TRBV19	TRBJ2-1	NA	TGTGCCAGTAGTGCCCTAGCGGCCCGACAAAACAATGAGCAGTTCTTC	CASSALAARQNNEQFF
TRBD1	TRBV6-1	TRBJ1-2	NA	TGTGCCAGCAGTGAGCGACAGGGGGAAGTAGGAGGCTACACCTTC	CASSERQGEVGGYTF
NA	TRBV11-2	TRBJ2-2	NA	TGTGCCAGCAGCCCAGACGCAGGGACGGGAGATCTAACCGGGGAGCTGTTTTTT	CASSPDAGTGDLTGELFF
TRBD2	TRBV28	TRBJ2-1	once	TGTGCCAGCAGTTTGCCCAGCGGGAGGGGGAATGAGCAGTTCTTC	CASSLPSGRGNEQFF
TRBD2	TRBV15	TRBJ2-3	NA	TGTGCCACCAGCAGAGAACTAGCGGCCAGCACAGATACGCAGTATTTT	CATSRELAASTDTQYF
NA	TRBV30	TRBJ1-1	NA	TGTGCCTGGAGTGGGGGGGACCTCAACACTGAAGCTTTCTTT	CAWSGGDLNTEAFF